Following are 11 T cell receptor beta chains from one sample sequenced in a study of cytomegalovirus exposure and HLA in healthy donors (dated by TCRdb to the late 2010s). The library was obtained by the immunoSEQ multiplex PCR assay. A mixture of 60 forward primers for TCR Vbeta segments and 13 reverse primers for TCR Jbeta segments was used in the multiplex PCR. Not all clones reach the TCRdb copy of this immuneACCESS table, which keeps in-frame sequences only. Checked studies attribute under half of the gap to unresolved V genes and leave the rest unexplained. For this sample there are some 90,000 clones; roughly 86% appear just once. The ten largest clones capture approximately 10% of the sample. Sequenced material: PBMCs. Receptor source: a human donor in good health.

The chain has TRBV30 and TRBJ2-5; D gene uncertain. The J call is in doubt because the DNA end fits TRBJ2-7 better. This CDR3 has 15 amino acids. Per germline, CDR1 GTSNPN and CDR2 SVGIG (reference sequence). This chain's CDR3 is CAWSVLRRTTYEQYF. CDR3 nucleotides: TGTGCCTGGAGTGTACTACGGCGCACAACCTACGAGCAGTACTTC.

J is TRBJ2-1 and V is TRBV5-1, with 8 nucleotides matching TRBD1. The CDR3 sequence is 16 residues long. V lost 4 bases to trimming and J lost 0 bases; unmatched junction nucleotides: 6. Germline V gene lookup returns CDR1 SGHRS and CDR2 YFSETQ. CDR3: CASSRGQGGSYNEQFF. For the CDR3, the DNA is TGCGCCAGCAGCAGAGGACAGGGAGGCTCCTACAATGAGCAGTTCTTC.

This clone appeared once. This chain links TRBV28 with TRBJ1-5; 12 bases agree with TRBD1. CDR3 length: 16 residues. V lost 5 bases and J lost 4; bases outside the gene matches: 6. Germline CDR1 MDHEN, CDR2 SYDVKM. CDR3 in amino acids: CASSASGQGANQPQHF. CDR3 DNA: TGTGCCAGCAGTGCCTCGGGACAGGGGGCGAATCAGCCCCAGCATTTT.

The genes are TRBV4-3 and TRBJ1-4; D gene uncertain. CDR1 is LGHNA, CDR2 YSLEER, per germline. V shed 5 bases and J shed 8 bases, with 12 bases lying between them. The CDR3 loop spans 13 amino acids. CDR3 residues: CASSEGRREKLFF. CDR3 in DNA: TGCGCCAGCAGCGAAGGCCGTCGGGAAAAACTGTTTTTT.

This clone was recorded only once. CDR3 loop: CASSSTARTRSRETQYF. For the CDR3, the DNA is TGTGCCAGCAGCTCTACCGCCCGGACTAGGTCGAGAGAGACCCAGTACTTC. This chain connects TRBV7-2 to TRBJ2-5, with 7 positions matching TRBD2. The trim removed 4 bases at V and 4 bases at J, leaving 15 bases unmatched. CDR1 and CDR2 from the germline V gene are SGHTA and FQGNSA. The CDR3 loop spans 17 amino acids.

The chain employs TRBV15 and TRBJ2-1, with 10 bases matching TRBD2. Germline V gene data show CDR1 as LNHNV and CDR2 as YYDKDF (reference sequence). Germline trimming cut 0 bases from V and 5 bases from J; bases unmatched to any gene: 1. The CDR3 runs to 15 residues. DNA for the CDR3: TGTGCCACCAGCAGAGATCTAGCGGGGGACAATGAGCAGTTCTTC. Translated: CATSRDLAGDNEQFF. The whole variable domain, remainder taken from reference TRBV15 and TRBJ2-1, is DAMVIQNPRYQVTQFGKPVTLSCSQTLNHNVMYWYQQKSSQAPKLLFHYYDKDFNNEADTPDNFQSRRPNTSFCFLDIRSPGLGDTAMYLCATSRDLAGDNEQFFGPGTRLTVL.

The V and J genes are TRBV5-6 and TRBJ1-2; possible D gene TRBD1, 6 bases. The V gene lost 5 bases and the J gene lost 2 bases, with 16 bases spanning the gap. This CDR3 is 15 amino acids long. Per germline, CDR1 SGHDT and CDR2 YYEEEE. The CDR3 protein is CASSSAGGQNYGYTF. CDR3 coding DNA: TGTGCCAGCAGTTCTGCGGGGGGGCAGAACTATGGCTACACCTTC.

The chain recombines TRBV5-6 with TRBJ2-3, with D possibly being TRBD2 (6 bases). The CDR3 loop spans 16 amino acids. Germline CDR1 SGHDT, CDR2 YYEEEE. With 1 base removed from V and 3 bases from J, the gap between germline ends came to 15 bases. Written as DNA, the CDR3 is TGTGCCAGCAGCTTGTCGGTAGCGGAGGTTACAGATACGCAGTATTTT. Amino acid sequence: CASSLSVAEVTDTQYF.

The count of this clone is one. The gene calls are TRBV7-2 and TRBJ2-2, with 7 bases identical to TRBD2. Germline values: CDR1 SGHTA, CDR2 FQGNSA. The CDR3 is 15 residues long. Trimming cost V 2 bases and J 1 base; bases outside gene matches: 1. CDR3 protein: CASSLWEGNTGELFF. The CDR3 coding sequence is TGTGCCAGCAGCTTATGGGAGGGGAACACCGGGGAGCTGTTTTTT.

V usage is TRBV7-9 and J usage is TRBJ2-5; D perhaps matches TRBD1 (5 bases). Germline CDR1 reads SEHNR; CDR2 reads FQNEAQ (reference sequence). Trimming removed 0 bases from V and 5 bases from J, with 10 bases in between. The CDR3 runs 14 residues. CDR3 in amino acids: CASSLAQGGETQYF. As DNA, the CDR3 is TGTGCCAGCAGCTTAGCGCAGGGTGGGGAGACCCAGTACTTC.

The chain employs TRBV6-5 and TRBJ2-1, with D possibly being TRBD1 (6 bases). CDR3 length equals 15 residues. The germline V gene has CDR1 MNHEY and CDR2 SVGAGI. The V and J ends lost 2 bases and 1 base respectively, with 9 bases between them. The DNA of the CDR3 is TGTGCCAGCAGTTACGGGACACCTTCCTACAATGAGCAGTTCTTC. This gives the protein CASSYGTPSYNEQFF.